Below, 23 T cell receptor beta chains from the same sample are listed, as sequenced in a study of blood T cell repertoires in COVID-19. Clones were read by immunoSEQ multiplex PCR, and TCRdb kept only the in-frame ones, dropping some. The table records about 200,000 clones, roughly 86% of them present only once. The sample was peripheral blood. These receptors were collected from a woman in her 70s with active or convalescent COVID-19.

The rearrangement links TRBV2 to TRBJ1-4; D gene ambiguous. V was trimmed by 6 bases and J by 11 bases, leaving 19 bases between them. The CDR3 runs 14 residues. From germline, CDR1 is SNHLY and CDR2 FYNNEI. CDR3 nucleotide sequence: TGTGCCAGCAGCGCCGTCGGAGATGGTGGCAAACTGTTTTTT. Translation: CASSAVGDGGKLFF.

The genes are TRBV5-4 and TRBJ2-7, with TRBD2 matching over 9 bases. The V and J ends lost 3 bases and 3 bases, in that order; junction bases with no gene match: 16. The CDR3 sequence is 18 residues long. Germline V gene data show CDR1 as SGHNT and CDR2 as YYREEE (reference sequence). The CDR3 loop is CASSSYSIAGDKVYEQYF. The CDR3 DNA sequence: TGTGCCAGCAGCTCGTACAGCATAGCGGGAGACAAGGTCTACGAGCAGTACTTC.

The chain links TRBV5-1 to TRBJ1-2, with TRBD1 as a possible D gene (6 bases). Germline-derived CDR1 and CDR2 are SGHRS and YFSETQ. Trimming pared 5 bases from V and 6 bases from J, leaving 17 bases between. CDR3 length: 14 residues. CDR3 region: CASSLLQGGDGYTF. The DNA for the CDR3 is TGCGCCAGCAGTCTCTTACAGGGAGGGGATGGCTACACCTTC.

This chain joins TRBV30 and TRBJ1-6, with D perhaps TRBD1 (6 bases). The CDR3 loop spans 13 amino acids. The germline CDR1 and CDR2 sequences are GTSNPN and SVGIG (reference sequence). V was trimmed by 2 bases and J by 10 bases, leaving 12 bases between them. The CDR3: CAWSKRGKSPLHF. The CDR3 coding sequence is TGTGCCTGGAGTAAGAGGGGGAAATCACCCCTCCACTTT.

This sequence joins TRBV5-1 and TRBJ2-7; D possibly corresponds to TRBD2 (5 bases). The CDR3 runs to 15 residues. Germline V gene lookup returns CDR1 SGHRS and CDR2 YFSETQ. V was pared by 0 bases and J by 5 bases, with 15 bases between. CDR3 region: CASSLERTAIHEQYF. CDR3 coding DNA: TGCGCCAGCAGCTTGGAGCGGACGGCTATCCACGAGCAGTACTTC.

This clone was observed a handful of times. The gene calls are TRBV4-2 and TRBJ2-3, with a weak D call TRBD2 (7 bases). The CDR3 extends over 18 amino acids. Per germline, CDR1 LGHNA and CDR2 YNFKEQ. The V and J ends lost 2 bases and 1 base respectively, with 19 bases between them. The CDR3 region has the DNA TGTGCCAGCAGCCAAACGAAAGATACAGGGAGGGGCACAGATACGCAGTATTTT. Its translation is CASSQTKDTGRGTDTQYF.

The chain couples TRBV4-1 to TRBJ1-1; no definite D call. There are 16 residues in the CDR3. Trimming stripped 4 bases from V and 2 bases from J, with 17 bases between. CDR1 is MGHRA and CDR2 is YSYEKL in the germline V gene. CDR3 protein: CASSPGPFTANTEAFF. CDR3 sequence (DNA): TGCGCCAGCAGCCCTGGGCCGTTTACGGCCAACACTGAAGCTTTCTTT.

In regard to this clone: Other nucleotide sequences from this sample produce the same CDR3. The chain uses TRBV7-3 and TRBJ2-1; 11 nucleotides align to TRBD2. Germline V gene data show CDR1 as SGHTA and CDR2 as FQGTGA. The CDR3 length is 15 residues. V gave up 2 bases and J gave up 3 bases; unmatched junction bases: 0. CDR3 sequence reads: CASSLLAGGYNEQFF. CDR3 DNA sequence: TGTGCCAGCAGCTTACTAGCGGGGGGCTACAATGAGCAGTTCTTC.

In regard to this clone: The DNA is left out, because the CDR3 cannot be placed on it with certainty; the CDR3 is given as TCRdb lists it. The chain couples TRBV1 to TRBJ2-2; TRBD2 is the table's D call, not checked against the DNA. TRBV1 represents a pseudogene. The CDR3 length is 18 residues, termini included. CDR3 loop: CTSPWGRGNPPYTGELFF.

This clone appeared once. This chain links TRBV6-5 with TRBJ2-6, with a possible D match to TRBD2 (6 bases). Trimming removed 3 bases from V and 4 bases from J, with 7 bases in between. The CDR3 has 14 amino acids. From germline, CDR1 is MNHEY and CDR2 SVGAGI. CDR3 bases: TGTGCCAGCAGTTATGCGGGAGGGGCCAACGTCCTGACTTTC. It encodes CASSYAGGANVLTF.

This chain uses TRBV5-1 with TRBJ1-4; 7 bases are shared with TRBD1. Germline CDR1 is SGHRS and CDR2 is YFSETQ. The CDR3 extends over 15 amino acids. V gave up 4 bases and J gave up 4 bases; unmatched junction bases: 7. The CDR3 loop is CASSTDGTVNEKLFF. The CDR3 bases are TGCGCCAGCAGCACAGACGGGACAGTTAATGAAAAACTGTTTTTT.

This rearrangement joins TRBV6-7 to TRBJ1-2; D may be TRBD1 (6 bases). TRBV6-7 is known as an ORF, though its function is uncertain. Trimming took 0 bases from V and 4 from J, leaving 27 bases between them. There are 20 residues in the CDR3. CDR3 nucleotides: TGTGCCAGCAGTTACTCGAAGCCCCACGCAGGGGAGCCCACACTCTATGGCTACACCTTC. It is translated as CASSYSKPHAGEPTLYGYTF.

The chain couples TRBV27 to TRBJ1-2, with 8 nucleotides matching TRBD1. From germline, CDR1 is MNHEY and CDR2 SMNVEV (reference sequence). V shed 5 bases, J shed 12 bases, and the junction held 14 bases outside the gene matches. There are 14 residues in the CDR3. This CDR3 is CASSTSGTGSSHTF. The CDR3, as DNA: TGTGCCAGCAGTACCTCCGGGACAGGCTCATCCCACACCTTC.

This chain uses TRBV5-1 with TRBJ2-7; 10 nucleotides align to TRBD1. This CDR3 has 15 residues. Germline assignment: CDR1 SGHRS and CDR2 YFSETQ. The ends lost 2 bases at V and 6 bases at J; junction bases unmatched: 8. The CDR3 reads CASSLTGTGAGEQYF. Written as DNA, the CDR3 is TGCGCCAGCAGCTTAACCGGGACAGGGGCTGGCGAGCAGTACTTC.

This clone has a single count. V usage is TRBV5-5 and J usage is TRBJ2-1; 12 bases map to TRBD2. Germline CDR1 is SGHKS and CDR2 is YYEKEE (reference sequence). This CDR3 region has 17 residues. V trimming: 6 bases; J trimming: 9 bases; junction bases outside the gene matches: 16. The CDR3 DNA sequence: TGTGCCAGCAACCTGACACCAGGACTAGCGGGAACACCTGAGCAGTTCTTC. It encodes CASNLTPGLAGTPEQFF.

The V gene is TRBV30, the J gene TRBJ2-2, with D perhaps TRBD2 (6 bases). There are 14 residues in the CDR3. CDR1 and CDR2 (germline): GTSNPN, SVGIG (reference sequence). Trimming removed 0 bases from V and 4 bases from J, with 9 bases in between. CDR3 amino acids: CAWSVVSGTGELFF. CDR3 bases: TGTGCCTGGAGTGTAGTTAGCGGCACCGGGGAGCTGTTTTTT.

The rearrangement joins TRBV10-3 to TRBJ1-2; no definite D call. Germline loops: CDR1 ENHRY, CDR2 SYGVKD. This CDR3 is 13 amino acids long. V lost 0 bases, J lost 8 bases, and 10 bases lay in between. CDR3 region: CAISESDLQGYTF. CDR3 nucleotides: TGTGCCATCAGTGAGTCCGATCTCCAGGGCTACACCTTC.

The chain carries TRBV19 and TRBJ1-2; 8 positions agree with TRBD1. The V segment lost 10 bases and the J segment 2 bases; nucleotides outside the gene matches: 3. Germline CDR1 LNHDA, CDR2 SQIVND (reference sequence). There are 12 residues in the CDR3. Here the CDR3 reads CATGDRNYGYTF. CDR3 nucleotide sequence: TGTGCCACTGGGGACAGGAACTATGGCTACACCTTC. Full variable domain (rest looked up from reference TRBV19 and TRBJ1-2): DGGITQSPKYLFRKEGQNVTLSCEQNLNHDAMYWYRQDPGQGLRLIYYSQIVNDFQKGDIAEGYSVSREKKESFPLTVTSAQKNPTAFYLCATGDRNYGYTFGSGTRLTVV.

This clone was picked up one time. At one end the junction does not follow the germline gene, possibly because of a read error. CDR3 in DNA: TGTGCTAGCAGCTCAAAAGAGACCCAGTACTTC. It encodes CASSSKETQYF. The V call is TRBV7-7, the J call TRBJ2-5; D call uncertain. This CDR3 spans 11 amino acids. Germline loops: CDR1 SSHAT, CDR2 FNYEAQ (reference sequence). The whole variable domain, remainder taken from reference TRBV7-7 and TRBJ2-5, is GAGVSQSPRYKVTKRGQDVTLRCDPISSHATLYWYQQALGQGPEFLTYFNYEAQPDKSGLPSDRFSAERPEGSISTLTIQRTEQRDSAMYRCASSSKETQYFGPGTRLLVL.

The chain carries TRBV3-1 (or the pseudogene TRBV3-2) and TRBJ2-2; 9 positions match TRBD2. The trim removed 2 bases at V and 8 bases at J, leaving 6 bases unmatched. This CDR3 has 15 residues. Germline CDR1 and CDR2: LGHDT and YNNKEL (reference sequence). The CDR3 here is CASSQLPGLAGELFF. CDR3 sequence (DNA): TGTGCCAGCAGCCAACTTCCAGGACTAGCGGGGGAGCTGTTTTTT.

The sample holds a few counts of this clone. CDR3 region: CASSPRLAYSYEQYF. Written as DNA, the CDR3 is TGTGCCAGCTCACCGCGGCTAGCGTACTCCTACGAGCAGTACTTC. The rearrangement links TRBV18 to TRBJ2-7, with D maybe TRBD2 (6 bases). Germline V gives CDR1 KGHSH, CDR2 LQKENI. CDR3 length equals 15 residues. V was clipped by 3 bases and J by 0 bases, with 12 bases between them.

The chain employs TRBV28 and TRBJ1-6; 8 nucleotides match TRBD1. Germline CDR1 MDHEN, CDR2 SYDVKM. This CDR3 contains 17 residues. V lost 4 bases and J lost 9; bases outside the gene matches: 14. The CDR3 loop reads CASSYSLDRAPTSPLHF. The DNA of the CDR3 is TGTGCCAGCAGTTACTCCCTGGACAGGGCACCGACTTCACCCCTCCACTTT.

The CDR3, as DNA: TGTGCCAGCAGTTCTAAACAGATCTCACCCCTCCACTTT. Residues: CASSSKQISPLHF. The chain recombines TRBV12-3 or TRBV12-4 with TRBJ1-6; D is unclear. The CDR3 runs 13 residues. V lost 4 bases, J lost 10 bases, and 11 bases lay in between.